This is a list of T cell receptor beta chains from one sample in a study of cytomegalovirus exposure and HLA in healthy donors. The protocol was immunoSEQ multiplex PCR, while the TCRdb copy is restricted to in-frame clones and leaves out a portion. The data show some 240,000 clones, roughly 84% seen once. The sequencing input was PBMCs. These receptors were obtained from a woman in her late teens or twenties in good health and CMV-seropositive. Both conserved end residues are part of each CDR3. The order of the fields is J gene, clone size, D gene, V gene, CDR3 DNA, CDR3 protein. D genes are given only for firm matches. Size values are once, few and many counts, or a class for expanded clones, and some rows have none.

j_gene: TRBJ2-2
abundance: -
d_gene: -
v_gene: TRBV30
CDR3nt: TGTGCCTGGAGTGTATTGGGAGGTAACGGGGAGCTGTTTTTT
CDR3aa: CAWSVLGGNGELFF

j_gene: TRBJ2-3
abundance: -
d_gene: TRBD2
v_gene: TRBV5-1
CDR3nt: TGCGCCAGCAGCCTCGGACTAGCGGGAGGGCCAGATACGCAGTATTTT
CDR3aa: CASSLGLAGGPDTQYF

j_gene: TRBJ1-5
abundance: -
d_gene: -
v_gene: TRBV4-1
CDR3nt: TGCGCCAGCAGCCAAGCGGGCAATCAGCCCCAGCATTTT
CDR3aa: CASSQAGNQPQHF

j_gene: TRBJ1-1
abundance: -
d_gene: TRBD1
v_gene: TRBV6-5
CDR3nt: TGTGCCACCCGCCTTGACAGGGTCGGTAGCACTGAAGCTTTCTTT
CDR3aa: CATRLDRVGSTEAFF

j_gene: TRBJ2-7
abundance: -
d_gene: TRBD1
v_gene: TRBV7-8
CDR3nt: TGTGCCAGCAGCTTAAGACAGGGAATGAGCTCCTACGAGCAGTACTTC
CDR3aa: CASSLRQGMSSYEQYF

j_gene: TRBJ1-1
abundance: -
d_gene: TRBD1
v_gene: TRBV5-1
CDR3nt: TGCGCCTCTACGGGACAGGGTATCACTGAAGCTTTCTTT
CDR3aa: CASTGQGITEAFF

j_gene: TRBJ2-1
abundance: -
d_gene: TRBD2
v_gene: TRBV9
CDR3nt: TGTGCCAGCAGCGTAGCGGCCGGTGGGACTAGCGGGAACAATGAGCAGTTCTTC
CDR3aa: CASSVAAGGTSGNNEQFF

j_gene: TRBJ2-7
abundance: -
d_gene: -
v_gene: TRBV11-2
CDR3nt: TGTGCCAGCAGCTTAGCTGGTAGCTCCTACGAGCAGTACTTC
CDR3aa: CASSLAGSSYEQYF

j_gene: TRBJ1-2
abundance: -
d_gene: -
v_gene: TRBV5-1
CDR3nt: TGCGCCAGCAGCTTGGGGGACGGACTAAACTATGGCTACACCTTC
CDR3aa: CASSLGDGLNYGYTF

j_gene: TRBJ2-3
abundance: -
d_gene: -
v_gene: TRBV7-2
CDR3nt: TGTGCCAGCAGCTCTCAGGGGCCGTGGGATACGCAGTATTTT
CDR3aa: CASSSQGPWDTQYF

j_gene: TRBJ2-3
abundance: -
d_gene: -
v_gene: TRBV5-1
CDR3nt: TGCGCCAGCAGCATCAGGTCGGGCACAGATACGCAGTATTTT
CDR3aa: CASSIRSGTDTQYF

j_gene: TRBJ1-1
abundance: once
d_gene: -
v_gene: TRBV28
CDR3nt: TGTGCCAGCAGATCCAGACGGAGAATGAACACTGAAGCTTTCTTT
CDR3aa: CASRSRRRMNTEAFF

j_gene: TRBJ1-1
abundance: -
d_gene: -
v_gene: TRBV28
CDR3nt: TGTGCCAGCAGCGGTCAGGGACTCCCTGAAGCTTTCTTT
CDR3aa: CASSGQGLPEAFF